Presented here are 3 T cell receptor beta chains from one specimen sequenced in a study of blood T cell repertoires in COVID-19. The table came from immunoSEQ multiplex PCR; TCRdb's copy has only in-frame clones and leaves some out. The sample yields under 300,000 clones, about nine tenths seen once. Material for sequencing was peripheral blood. The origin of the receptors is a man aged 50 or older with acute or convalescent COVID-19.

In the case of this clone: The same CDR3 can be traced to other DNA sequences in this sample. CDR3 sequence reads: CASSFGTTNEKLFF. The CDR3 region has the DNA TGCGCCAGCAGCTTCGGTACAACTAATGAAAAACTGTTTTTT. V and J are TRBV5-1 and TRBJ1-4; D unclear. Germline loops: CDR1 SGHRS, CDR2 YFSETQ. Deletions cut 2 bases from V and 0 bases from J, with 5 bases between. The CDR3 consists of 14 residues.

The chain carries TRBV5-5 and TRBJ2-1; the D is unclear. V was trimmed by 1 base and J by 4 bases, leaving 12 bases between them. Germline values: CDR1 SGHKS, CDR2 YYEKEE (reference sequence). The length of the CDR3 is 15 residues. The CDR3 is CASSLRPDSYNEQFF. CDR3 coding DNA: TGTGCCAGCAGCTTGCGGCCCGACTCATACAATGAGCAGTTCTTC.

The rearrangement uses TRBV21-1 and TRBJ2-3; TRBD1, the table's D call, was not compared with the DNA. TRBV21-1 is annotated as a pseudogene. This CDR3 is 22 amino acids long. CDR3 DNA sequence: TGTGCCAGCAGCAAACCCCCGTATGTTTTCCCATCAGCCAGGGCCGTACCAGATACGCAGTATTTT. Its translation is CASSKPPYVFPSARAVPDTQYF.